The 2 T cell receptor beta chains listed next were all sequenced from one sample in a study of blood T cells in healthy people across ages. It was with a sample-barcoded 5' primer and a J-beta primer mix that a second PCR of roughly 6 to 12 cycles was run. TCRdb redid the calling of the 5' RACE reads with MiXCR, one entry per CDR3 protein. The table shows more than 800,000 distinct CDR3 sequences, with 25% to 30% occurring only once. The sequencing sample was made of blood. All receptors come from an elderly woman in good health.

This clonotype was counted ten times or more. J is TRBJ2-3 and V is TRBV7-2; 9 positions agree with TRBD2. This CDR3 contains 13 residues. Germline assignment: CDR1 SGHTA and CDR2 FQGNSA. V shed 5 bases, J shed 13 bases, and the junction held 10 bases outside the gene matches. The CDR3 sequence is CASSVTSGGGEYF. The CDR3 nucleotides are TGTGCCAGCAGCGTGACTAGCGGCGGGGGGGAGTATTTT.

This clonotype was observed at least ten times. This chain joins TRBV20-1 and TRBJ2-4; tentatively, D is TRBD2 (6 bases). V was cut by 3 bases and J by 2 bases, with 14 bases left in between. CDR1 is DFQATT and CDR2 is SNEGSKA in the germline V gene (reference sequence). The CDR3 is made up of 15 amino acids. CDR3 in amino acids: CSASTGSGSKNIQYF. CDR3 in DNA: TGCAGTGCTAGCACCGGGAGTGGGTCCAAAAACATTCAGTACTTC.